This paragraph reports one T cell receptor beta chain. The sample has other DNA sequences that encode this CDR3 too. V lost 1 base, J lost 1 base, and 7 bases lay in between. This CDR3 has 14 residues. Germline values: CDR1 SEHNR, CDR2 FQNEAQ (reference sequence). No infections or other immune events were documented during collection. The entry originates in a study of identifying expanded T cells in peripheral blood. Measured with immunoSEQ multiplex PCR; TCRdb has only the in-frame clones, and not every one. The sample includes about 94,000 clones, roughly 88% of them seen just once. This clonotype was sampled from a person aged 18 to 70 in good health. The chain links TRBV7-9 to TRBJ1-1; the D is unclear. Material: blood. CDR3 protein: CASSLGTANTEAFF. CDR3 nucleotide sequence: TGTGCCAGCAGCTTAGGGACGGCGAACACTGAAGCTTTCTTT.